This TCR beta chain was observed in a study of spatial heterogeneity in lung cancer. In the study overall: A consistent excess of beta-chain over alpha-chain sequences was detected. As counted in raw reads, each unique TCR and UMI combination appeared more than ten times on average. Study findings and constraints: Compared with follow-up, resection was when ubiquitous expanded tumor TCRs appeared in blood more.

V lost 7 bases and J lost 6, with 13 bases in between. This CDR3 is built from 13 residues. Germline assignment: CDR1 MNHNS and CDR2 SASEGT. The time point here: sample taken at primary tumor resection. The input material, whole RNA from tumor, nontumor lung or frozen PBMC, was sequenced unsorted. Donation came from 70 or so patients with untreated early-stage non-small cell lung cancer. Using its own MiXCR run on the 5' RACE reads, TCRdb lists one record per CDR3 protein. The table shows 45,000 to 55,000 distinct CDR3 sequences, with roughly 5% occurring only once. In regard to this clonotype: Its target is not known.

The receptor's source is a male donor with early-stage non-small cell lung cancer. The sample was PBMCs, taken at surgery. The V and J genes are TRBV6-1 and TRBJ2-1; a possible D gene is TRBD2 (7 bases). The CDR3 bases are TGTGCCAGCATGTGGGGGGGGCTCAATGAGCAGTTCTTC. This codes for CASMWGGLNEQFF.